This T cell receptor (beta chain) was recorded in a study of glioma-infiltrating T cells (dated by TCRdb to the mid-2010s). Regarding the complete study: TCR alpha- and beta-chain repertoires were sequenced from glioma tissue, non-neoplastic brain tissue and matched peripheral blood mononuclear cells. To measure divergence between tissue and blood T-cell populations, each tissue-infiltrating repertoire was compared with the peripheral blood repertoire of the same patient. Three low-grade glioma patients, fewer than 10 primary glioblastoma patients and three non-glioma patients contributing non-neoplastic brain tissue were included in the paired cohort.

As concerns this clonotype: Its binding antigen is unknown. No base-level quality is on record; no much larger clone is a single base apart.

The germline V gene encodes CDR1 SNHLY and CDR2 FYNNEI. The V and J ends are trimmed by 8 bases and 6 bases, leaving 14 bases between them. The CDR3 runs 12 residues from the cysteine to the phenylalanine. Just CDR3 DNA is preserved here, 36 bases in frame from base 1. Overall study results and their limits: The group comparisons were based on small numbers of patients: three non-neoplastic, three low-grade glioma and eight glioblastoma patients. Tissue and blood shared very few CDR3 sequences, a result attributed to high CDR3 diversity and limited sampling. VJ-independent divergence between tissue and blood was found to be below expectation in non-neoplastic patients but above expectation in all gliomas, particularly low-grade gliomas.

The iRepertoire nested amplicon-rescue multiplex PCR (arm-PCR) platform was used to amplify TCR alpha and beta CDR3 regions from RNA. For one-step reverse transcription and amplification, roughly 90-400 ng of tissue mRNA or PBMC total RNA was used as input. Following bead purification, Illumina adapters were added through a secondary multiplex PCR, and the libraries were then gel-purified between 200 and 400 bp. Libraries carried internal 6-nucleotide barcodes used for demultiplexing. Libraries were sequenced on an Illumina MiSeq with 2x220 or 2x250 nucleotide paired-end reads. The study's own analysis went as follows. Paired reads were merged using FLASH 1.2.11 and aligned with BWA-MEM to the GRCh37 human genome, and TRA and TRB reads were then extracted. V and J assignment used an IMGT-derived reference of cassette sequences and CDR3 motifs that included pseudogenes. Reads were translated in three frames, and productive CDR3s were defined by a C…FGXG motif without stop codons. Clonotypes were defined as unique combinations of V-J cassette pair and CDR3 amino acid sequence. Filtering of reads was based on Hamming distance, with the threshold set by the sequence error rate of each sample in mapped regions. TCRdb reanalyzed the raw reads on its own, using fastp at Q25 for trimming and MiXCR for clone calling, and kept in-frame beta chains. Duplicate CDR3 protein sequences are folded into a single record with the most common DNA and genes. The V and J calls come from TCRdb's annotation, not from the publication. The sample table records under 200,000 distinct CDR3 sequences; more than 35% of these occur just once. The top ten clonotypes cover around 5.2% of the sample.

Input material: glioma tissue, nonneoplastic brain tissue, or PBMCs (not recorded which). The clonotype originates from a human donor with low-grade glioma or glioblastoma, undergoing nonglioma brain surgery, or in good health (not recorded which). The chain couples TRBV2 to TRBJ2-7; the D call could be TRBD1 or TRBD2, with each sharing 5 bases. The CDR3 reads CASRTRGPEQYF. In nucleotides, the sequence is TGTGCCAGCCGTACGAGGGGACCCGAGCAGTACTTC.